Given below is one T cell receptor beta chain in context. The sample comes from a study of technical replicates of blood from a few donors. Assay used: immunoSEQ multiplex PCR; TCRdb lists only in-frame clones, some missing. Here the sample spans 70,000 to 85,000 clones, less than 97% being singletons. The clonotype originates from a human donor in good health. The specimen sequenced was T cells isolated from PBMCs.

CDR3 residues: CASSLDRGFSYEQYF. The CDR3 DNA follows: TGTGCCAGCAGTTTAGACAGGGGCTTCTCCTACGAGCAGTACTTC. This chain links TRBV28 with TRBJ2-7; 8 bases are a match to TRBD1. The CDR3 contains 15 residues. CDR1 MDHEN and CDR2 SYDVKM come from the germline V gene. V trimming: 2 bases; J trimming: 0 bases; junction bases outside the gene matches: 3.